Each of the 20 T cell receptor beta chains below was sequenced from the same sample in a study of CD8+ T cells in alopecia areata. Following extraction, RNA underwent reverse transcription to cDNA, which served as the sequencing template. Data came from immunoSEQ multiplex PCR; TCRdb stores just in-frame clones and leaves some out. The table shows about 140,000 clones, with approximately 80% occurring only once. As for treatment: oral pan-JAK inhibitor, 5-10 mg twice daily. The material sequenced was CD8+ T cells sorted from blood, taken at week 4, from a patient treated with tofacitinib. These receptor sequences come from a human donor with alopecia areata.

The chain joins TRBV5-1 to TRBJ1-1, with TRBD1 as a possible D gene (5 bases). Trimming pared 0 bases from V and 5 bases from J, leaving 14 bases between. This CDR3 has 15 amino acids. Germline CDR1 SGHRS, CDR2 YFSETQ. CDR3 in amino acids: CASSLAGTPGTEAFF. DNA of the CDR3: TGCGCCAGCAGCTTGGCCGGGACCCCTGGGACTGAAGCTTTCTTT.

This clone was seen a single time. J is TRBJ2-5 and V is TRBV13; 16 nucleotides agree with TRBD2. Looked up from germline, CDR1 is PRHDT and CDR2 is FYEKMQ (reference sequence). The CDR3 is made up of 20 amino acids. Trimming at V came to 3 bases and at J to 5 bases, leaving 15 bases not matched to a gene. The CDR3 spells CASSFPGTSGGAAVTETQYF. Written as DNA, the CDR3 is TGTGCCAGCAGCTTTCCGGGGACTAGCGGGGGGGCCGCAGTTACCGAGACCCAGTACTTC.

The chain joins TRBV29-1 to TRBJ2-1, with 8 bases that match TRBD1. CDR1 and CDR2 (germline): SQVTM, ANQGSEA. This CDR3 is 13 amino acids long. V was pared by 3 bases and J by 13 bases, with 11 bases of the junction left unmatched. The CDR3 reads CSVDTTGGSGQFF. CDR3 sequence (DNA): TGCAGCGTTGACACCACAGGGGGAAGTGGACAGTTCTTC.

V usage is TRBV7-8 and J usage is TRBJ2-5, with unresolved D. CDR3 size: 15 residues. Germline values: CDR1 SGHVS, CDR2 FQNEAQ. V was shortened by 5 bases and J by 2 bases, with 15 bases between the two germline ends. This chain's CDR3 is CASSPQPGPQETQYF. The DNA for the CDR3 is TGTGCCAGCAGCCCCCAACCCGGGCCTCAAGAGACCCAGTACTTC.

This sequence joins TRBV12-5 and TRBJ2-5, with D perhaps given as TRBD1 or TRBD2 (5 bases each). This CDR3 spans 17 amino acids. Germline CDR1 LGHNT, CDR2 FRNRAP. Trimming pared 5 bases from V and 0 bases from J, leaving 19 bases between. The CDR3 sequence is CASGTGPPREYQETQYF. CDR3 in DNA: TGTGCTAGTGGTACCGGCCCACCCAGGGAGTACCAAGAGACCCAGTACTTC.

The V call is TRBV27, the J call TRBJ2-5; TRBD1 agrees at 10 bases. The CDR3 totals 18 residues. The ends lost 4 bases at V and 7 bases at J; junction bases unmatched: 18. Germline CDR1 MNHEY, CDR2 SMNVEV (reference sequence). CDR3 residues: CASSSLRDRGPVLGTQYF. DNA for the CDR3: TGTGCCAGCAGTTCACTCCGGGACAGGGGCCCCGTGCTCGGGACCCAGTACTTC.

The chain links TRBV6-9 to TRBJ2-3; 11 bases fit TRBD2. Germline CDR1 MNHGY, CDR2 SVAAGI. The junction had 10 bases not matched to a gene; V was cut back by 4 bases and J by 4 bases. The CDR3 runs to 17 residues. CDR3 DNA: TGTGCCAGCAGTTCGCAGAAACTAGCGGGGGTTGCAGATACGCAGTATTTT. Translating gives CASSSQKLAGVADTQYF.

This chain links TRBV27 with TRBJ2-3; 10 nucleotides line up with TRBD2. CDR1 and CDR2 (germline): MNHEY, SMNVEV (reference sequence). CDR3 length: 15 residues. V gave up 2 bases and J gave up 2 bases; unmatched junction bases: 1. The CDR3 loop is CASSLSGGVTDTQYF. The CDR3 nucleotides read TGTGCCAGCAGTTTAAGCGGGGGGGTCACAGATACGCAGTATTTT.

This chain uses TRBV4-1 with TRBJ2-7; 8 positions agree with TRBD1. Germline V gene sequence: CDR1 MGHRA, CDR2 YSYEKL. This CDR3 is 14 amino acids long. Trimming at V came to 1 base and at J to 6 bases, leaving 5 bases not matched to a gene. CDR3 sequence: CASSQVQGAAEQYF. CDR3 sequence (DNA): TGCGCCAGCAGCCAAGTGCAGGGGGCGGCCGAGCAGTACTTC.

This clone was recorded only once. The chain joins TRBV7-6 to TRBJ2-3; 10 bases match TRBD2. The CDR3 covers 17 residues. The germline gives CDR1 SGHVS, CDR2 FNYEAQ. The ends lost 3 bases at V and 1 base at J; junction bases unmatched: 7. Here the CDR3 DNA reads TGTGCCAGCAGCTTGTCTAGCGGGGGCATGGGCACAGATACGCAGTATTTT. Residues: CASSLSSGGMGTDTQYF.

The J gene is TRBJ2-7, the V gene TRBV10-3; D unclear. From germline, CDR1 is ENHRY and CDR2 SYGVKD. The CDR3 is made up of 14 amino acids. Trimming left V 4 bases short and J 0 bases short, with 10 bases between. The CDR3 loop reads CAISVGRSSYEQYF. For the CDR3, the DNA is TGTGCCATCAGTGTAGGTCGGAGCTCCTACGAGCAGTACTTC.

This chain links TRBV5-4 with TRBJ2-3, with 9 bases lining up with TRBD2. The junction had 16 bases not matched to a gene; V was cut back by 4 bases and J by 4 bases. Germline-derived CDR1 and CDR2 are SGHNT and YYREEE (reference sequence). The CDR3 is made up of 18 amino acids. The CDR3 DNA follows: TGTGCCAGCAGCGCGCCGGGACTAGCTCCCGGGGGTGCAGATACGCAGTATTTT. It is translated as CASSAPGLAPGGADTQYF.

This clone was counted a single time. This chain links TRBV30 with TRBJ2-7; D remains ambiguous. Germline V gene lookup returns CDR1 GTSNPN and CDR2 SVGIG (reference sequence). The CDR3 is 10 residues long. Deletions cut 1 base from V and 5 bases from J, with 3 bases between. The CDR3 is CAWSGNEQYF. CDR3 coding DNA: TGTGCCTGGAGTGGGAACGAGCAGTACTTC. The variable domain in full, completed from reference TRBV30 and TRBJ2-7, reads SQTIHQWPATLVQPVGSPLSLECTVEGTSNPNLYWYRQAAGRGLQLLFYSVGIGQISSEVPQNLSASRPQDRQFILSSKKLLLSDSGFYLCAWSGNEQYFGPGTRLTVT.

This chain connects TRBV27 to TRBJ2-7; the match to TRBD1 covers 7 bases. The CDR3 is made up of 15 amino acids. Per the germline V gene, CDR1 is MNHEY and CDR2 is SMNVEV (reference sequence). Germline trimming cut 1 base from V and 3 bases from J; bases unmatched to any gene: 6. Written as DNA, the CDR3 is TGTGCCAGCAGTTTATTTGGGGACAGTTACTACGAGCAGTACTTC. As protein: CASSLFGDSYYEQYF.

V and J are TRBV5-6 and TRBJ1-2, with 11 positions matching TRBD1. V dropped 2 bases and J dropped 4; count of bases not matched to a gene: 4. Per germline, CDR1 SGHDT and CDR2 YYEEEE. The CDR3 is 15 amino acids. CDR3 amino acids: CASSFGTGGTYGYTF. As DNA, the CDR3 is TGTGCCAGCAGCTTCGGGACAGGGGGAACCTATGGCTACACCTTC.

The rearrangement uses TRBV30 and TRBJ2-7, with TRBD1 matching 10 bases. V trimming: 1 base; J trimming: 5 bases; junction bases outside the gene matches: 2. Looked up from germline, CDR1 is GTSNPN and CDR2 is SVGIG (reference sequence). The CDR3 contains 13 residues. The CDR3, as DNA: TGTGCCTGGAGTGGGACAGGGGGTGACGAGCAGTACTTC. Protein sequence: CAWSGTGGDEQYF.

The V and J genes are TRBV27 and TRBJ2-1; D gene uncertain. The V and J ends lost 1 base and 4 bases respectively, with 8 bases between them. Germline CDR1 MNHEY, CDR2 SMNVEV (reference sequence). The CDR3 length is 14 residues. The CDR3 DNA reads TGTGCCAGCAGTTTATATCACCGATACAATGAGCAGTTCTTC. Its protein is CASSLYHRYNEQFF.

CDR3 DNA sequence: TGTGCCAGCCGGACAGGGGAGCAGTACTTC. Its protein product is CASRTGEQYF. This chain uses TRBV6-4 with TRBJ2-7, with TRBD1 matching 8 bases. Trimming took 8 bases from V and 7 from J; bases not matched to a gene: 1. Germline V lookup: CDR1 MRHNA, CDR2 SNTAGT. The CDR3 is 10 residues long.

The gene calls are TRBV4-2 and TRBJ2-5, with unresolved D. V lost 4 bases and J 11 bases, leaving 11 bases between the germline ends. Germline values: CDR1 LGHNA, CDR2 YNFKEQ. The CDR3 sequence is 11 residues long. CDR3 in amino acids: CASSPRPPQYF. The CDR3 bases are TGTGCCAGCAGCCCGAGACCCCCGCAGTACTTC.

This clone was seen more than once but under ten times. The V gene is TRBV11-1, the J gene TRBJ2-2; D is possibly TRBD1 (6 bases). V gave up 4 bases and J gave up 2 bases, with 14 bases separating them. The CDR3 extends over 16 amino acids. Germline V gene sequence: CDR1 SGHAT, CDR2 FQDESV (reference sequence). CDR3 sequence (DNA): TGTGCCAGCAGCTATACAGGGACGGAAAACACCGGGGAGCTGTTTTTT. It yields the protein CASSYTGTENTGELFF.